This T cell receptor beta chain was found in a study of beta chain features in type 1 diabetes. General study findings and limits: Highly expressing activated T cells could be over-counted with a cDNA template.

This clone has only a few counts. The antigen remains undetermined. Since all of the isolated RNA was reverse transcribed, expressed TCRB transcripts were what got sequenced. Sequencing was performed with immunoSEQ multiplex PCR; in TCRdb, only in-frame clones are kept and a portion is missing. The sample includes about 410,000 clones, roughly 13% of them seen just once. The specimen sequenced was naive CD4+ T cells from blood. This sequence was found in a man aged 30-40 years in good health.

The CDR3 DNA is TGTGCCAGCAGCGTGGACCAACACTCGAACACCATATATTTT. This gives the protein CASSVDQHSNTIYF. The chain uses TRBV9 and TRBJ1-3; D call uncertain. CDR3 size: 14 residues. Trimming stripped 2 bases from V and 7 bases from J, with 13 bases between. CDR1 SGDLS and CDR2 YYNGEE come from the germline V gene.